This entry features one T cell receptor (beta chain) sequence. Its antigen is unknown. Base qualities were left out, and no much larger clone turns up one base away. Sequences SGDLS (CDR1) and YYNGEE (CDR2) are obtained from the germline V gene. The CDR3 spans 15 residues, from the cysteine through the phenylalanine. The DNA shown is the 45-base CDR3, in frame from base 1. Trimming at the junction amounts to 4 bases on V and 2 bases on J, and the germline ends lie 14 bases apart. Participants in the prospective study were aged roughly 18 to 89 years, lived in over 20 United States geographic areas, and enrolled through a virtual design. In the prospective study, cohorts were assigned on the basis of participant-reported clinical history obtained from a screening survey and a study questionnaire. ImmuneRACE Cohort 3 recovered participants were defined by two consecutive negative NP/OP PCR tests, healthcare professional clearance, or symptom resolution. In the prospective study, mobile phlebotomists collected whole blood, serum and a nasopharyngeal or oropharyngeal swab from each participant. Additional blood draws and questionnaires over an approximately 2-month period could optionally be provided by prospective study participants. Before DNA extraction, prospective study blood samples were shipped either frozen or at room temperature.

TCRbeta CDR3 regions were amplified from genomic DNA using the immunoSEQ Assay, a bias-controlled multiplex PCR. The study's processing was this. Within the assay, amplification of reference gene primers was used to estimate how many nucleated cells each sample contained. Sequence reads were collapsed and filtered to measure the absolute abundance of every unique TCRbeta CDR3 rearrangement. For each sample, productive Simpson clonality was calculated as the square root of Simpson's diversity index over productive rearrangements. This immuneACCESS table, as held by TCRdb, lists in-frame sequences with V and J called but not all clones. Of the missing ones, under half trace to an unresolved V gene in checked studies; the others have no known cause. The D gene and trimming were derived from the DNA, and the V and J assignments and clone size from that table. The table for this sample lists roughly 300,000 clones; about 87% of them were counted only once. About 5.4% of the sample belongs to the ten largest clones.

This sample is drawn from a study of blood T cell repertoires in COVID-19 (dated by TCRdb to about 2020). The study in broad terms: Collaborator samples came from the United States, Italy and Spain and covered acute and convalescent phases of COVID-19. The repertoires were released in a freely available public database meant as a resource for research on the immune response to SARS-CoV-2. The material from the prospective study consisted of cDNA or gDNA derived from T cells, B-cell-depleted T cells, or PBMCs. Subjects who had been exposed to COVID-19, were actively infected with it, or had recovered from it provided the deeply sampled blood TCRbeta repertoires that made up the dataset. A de-identified subject ID, COVID-19 status, age in years and sex were almost always included in the sample metadata. Where available, HLA class I and class II types were taken from metadata supplied by the sample provider and were not determined by assay-based typing. The samples were drawn from the first 160 participants of the ongoing ImmuneRACE study and from 950 to 1,500 subjects provided by 6 global collaborators. Study-wide conclusions, independent of this receptor: Clinical and demographic metadata were provided uncurated, with the amount varying by source and participant.

Input material: PBMCs or T cells enriched from blood (not recorded which). This TCR was sampled from a woman under 40 who had recovered from COVID-19. The chain is encoded by TRBV9 joined to TRBJ2-3; TRBD2 might be the D gene, on 7 matching bases. The DNA sequence follows: TGTGCCAGCAGCCCTGAGGGGGGGTCCACAGATACGCAGTATTTT. Translated, it gives CASSPEGGSTDTQYF.